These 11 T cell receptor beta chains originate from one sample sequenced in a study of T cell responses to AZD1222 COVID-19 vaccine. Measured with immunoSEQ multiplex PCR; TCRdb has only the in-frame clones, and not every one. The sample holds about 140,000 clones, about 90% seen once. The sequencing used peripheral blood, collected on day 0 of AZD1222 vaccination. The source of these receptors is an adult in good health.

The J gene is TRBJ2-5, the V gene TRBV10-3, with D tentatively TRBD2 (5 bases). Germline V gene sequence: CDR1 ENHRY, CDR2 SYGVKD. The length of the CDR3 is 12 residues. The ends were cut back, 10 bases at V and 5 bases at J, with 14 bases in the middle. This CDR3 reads CATTGNRETQYF. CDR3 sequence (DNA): TGTGCCACCACGGGAAATCGGGAGACCCAGTACTTC.

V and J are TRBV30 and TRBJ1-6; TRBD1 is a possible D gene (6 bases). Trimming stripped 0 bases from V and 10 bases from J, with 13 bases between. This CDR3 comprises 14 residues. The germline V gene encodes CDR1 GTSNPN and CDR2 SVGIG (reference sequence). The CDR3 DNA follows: TGTGCCTGGAGTGTACACAGGGAGAACTCACCCCTCCACTTT. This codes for CAWSVHRENSPLHF.

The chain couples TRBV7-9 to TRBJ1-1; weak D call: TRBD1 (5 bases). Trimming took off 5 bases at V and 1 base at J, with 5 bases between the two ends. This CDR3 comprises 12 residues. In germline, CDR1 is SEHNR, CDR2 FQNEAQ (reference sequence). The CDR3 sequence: CASSRGNTEAFF. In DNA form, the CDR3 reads TGTGCCAGCAGCAGGGGGAACACTGAAGCTTTCTTT.

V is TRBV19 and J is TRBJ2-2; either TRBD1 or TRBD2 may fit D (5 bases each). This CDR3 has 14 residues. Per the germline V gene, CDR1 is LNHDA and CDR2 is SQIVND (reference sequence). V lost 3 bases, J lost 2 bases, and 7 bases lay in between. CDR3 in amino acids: CASSMGPNTGELFF. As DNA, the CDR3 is TGTGCCAGTAGTATGGGACCAAACACCGGGGAGCTGTTTTTT.

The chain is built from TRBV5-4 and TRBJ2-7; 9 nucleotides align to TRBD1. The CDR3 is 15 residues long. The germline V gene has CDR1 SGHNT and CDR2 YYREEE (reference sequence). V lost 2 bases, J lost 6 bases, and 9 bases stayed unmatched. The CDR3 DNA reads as TGTGCCAGCAGCTTACCGGGACAGGGCGCGAGCGAGCAGTACTTC. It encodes CASSLPGQGASEQYF.

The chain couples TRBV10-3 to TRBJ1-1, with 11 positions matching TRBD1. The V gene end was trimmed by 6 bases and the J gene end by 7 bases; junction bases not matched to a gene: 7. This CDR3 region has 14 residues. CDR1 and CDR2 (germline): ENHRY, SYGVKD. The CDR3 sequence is CAIRGQGARVEAFF. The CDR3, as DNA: TGTGCCATCAGAGGACAGGGGGCGCGGGTTGAAGCTTTCTTT.

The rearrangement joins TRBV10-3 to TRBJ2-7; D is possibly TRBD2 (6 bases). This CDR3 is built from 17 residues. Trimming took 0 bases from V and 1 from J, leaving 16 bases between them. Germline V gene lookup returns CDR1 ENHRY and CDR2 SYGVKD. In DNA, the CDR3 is TGTGCCATCAGTGAGTCCTCTAGCGTTCCCGGGTCCTACGAGCAGTACTTC. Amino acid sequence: CAISESSSVPGSYEQYF.

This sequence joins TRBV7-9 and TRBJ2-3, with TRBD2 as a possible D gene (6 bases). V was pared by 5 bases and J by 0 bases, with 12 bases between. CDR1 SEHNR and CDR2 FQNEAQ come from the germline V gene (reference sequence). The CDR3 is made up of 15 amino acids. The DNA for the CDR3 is TGTGCCAGCAGCCGTACTAGCAGTAGCACAGATACGCAGTATTTT. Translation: CASSRTSSSTDTQYF. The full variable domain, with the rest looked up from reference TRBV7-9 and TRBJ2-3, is DTGVSQNPRHKITKRGQNVTFRCDPISEHNRLYWYRQTLGQGPEFLTYFQNEAQLEKSRLLSDRFSAERPKGSFSTLEIQRTEQGDSAMYLCASSRTSSSTDTQYFGPGTRLTVL.

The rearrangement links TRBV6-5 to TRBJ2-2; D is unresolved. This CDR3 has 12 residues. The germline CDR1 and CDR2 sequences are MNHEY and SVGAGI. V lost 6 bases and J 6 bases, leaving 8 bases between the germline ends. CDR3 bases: TGTGCCAGCAGCCCGCCCGCCGGGGAGCTGTTTTTT. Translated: CASSPPAGELFF.

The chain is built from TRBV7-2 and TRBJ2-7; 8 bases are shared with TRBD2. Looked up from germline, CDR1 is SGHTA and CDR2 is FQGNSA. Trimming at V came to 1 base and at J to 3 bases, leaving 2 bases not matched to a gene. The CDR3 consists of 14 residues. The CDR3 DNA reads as TGTGCCAGCAGCTTAGTGGCGGGAGGCTACGAGCAGTACTTC. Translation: CASSLVAGGYEQYF.

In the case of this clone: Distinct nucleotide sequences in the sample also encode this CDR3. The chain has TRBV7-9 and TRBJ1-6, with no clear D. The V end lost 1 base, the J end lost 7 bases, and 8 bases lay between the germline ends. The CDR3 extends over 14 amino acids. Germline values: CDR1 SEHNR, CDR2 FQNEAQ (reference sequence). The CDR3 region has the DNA TGTGCCAGCAGCTTAGGGAGGAGGAATTCACCCCTCCACTTT. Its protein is CASSLGRRNSPLHF.